The present entry profiles one T cell receptor beta chain with its context. The data originate from a study of blood T cell repertoires in COVID-19. Study details: Samples representing acute and convalescent COVID-19 were sourced from the United States, Italy and Spain. In each case, the material was cDNA or gDNA derived from T cells, B-cell-depleted T cells, or PBMCs.

Germline values: CDR1 LNHDA, CDR2 SQIVND (reference sequence). V shed 8 bases and J 0 bases; nucleotides not matched to a gene: 4. The CDR3 has 15 amino acids. Seattle cases were enrolled at active infection and followed longitudinally. As processed by the authors: Cell counts per sample came from amplifying reference gene primers. Sequencing was performed with immunoSEQ multiplex PCR; in TCRdb, only in-frame clones are kept and a portion is missing. V, J and clone size derive from that table, while D and trimming were established from the DNA sequence. The sample records about 290,000 clones, about 90% being singletons.

Sequencing was carried out using peripheral blood. The TCR was taken from a woman aged 30 to 39 with COVID-19, enrolled during active disease. The rearrangement uses TRBV19 and TRBJ2-6, with 7 bases identical to TRBD2. CDR3 amino acids: CASLGDYSGANVLTF. The CDR3 region has the DNA TGTGCCAGTTTGGGGGACTACTCTGGGGCCAACGTCCTGACTTTC.